Following are 30 T cell receptor beta chains from one sample sequenced in a study of cytomegalovirus exposure and HLA in healthy donors. The PCR used 60 Vbeta and 13 Jbeta primers. Assay: immunoSEQ multiplex PCR; the TCRdb copy retains only in-frame clones and omits some. The sample carries around 180,000 clones, about 85% recorded once. Sequenced input: PBMCs. These receptors were obtained from a woman aged 45 to 65 in good health and CMV-seronegative.

The V and J genes are TRBV10-3 and TRBJ1-6, with 9 positions matching TRBD1. V shed 1 base, J shed 7 bases, and the junction held 5 bases outside the gene matches. CDR1 ENHRY and CDR2 SYGVKD come from the germline V gene. This CDR3 contains 16 residues. CDR3 residues: CAISELGTGRNSPLHF. DNA for the CDR3: TGTGCCATCAGTGAGTTAGGGACAGGGAGAAATTCACCCCTCCACTTT.

The chain combines TRBV5-6 with TRBJ2-1; 10 bases line up with TRBD2. J was trimmed by 9 bases and V by 1 base; bases with no gene match: 10. Germline V gene sequence: CDR1 SGHDT, CDR2 YYEEEE. The CDR3 is 16 amino acids. CDR3 in amino acids: CASSLQLAGEFSEQFF. In DNA form, the CDR3 reads TGTGCCAGCAGCTTGCAGCTAGCGGGAGAGTTCAGTGAGCAGTTCTTC.

The chain's CDR3 is CATRFGGSGNTIYF. The CDR3 nucleotides read TGTGCCACCCGATTCGGCGGCTCTGGAAACACCATATATTTT. The chain recombines TRBV28 with TRBJ1-3; D is uncertain. Trimming left V 10 bases short and J 0 bases short, with 13 bases between. The CDR3 loop spans 14 amino acids. Germline loops: CDR1 MDHEN, CDR2 SYDVKM.

This clone was detected once. The chain links TRBV28 to TRBJ2-7; 9 nucleotides agree with TRBD1. V trimming: 3 bases; J trimming: 5 bases; junction bases outside the gene matches: 11. This CDR3 comprises 16 residues. Germline V gene sequence: CDR1 MDHEN, CDR2 SYDVKM. The DNA of the CDR3 is TGTGCCAGCAGTTTTAAAACAGGGGGCCTTCCAAACGAGCAGTACTTC. Encoded protein: CASSFKTGGLPNEQYF.

The chain recombines TRBV4-2 with TRBJ2-1, with D possibly being TRBD2 (6 bases). The CDR3 contains 15 residues. Trimming pared 1 base from V and 8 bases from J, leaving 15 bases between. Germline CDR1 LGHNA, CDR2 YNFKEQ. CDR3 amino acids: CASSQAPQGGDEQFF. CDR3 coding DNA: TGTGCCAGCAGCCAAGCGCCCCAAGGAGGGGATGAGCAGTTCTTC.

There are a few counts of this clone. CDR3 DNA: TGTGCCAGCAGGCGGGATAGCAATCAGCCCCAGCATTTT. Amino acid sequence: CASRRDSNQPQHF. The chain is built from TRBV2 and TRBJ1-5; D is ambiguous. The CDR3 loop spans 13 amino acids. Germline CDR1 SNHLY, CDR2 FYNNEI. The V gene lost 6 bases and the J gene lost 0 bases, with 6 bases spanning the gap.

This clone was recorded a few times. This chain links TRBV27 with TRBJ2-7; D might be TRBD1 (6 bases). V was cut by 6 bases and J by 0 bases, with 12 bases left in between. There are 14 residues in the CDR3. CDR1 MNHEY and CDR2 SMNVEV come from the germline V gene (reference sequence). This CDR3 is CASSPTGLSYEQYF. In nucleotides, the CDR3 is TGTGCCAGCAGCCCGACAGGCCTCTCCTACGAGCAGTACTTC.

V usage is TRBV5-6 and J usage is TRBJ1-2, with D unclear. With 0 bases removed from V and 0 bases from J, the gap between germline ends came to 9 bases. The CDR3 contains 15 residues. Germline CDR1 reads SGHDT; CDR2 reads YYEEEE. For the CDR3, the DNA is TGTGCCAGCAGCTTGGTCTCTCTTACTAACTATGGCTACACCTTC. It codes for CASSLVSLTNYGYTF.

V gene TRBV7-9 combines with J gene TRBJ1-1; 7 nucleotides match TRBD1. V lost 5 bases and J lost 0; bases outside the gene matches: 12. From germline, CDR1 is SEHNR and CDR2 FQNEAQ (reference sequence). The CDR3 has 17 residues. CDR3 amino acids: CASSLGKGGLMNTEAFF. The CDR3 nucleotides read TGTGCCAGCAGCCTCGGCAAAGGGGGCCTTATGAACACTGAAGCTTTCTTT.

CDR3 nucleotide sequence: TGTGCCAGCAGCCACTATCCTCTAGCGGGAGTTGATGAGCAGTTCTTC. Protein product: CASSHYPLAGVDEQFF. The chain links TRBV7-8 to TRBJ2-1; 10 bases are a match to TRBD2. CDR1 and CDR2 from the germline V gene are SGHVS and FQNEAQ. This CDR3 contains 16 residues. V shed 5 bases, J shed 8 bases, and the junction held 12 bases outside the gene matches.

A few counts support this clone. The chain joins TRBV29-1 to TRBJ2-2, with D possibly being TRBD1 (6 bases). The V end was cut by 5 bases, the J end by 1 base, with 11 bases between. This CDR3 has 14 amino acids. Germline V lookup: CDR1 SQVTM, CDR2 ANQGSEA. In DNA, the CDR3 is TGCAGCGTTCGGGAACAGGGGAACACCGGGGAGCTGTTTTTT. Its protein is CSVREQGNTGELFF.

CDR3 protein: CASSESGTGYNEQFF. The DNA of the CDR3 is TGTGCCAGCAGTGAATCGGGAACAGGGTACAATGAGCAGTTCTTC. The chain uses TRBV25-1 and TRBJ2-1, with a weak D call TRBD1 (6 bases). CDR1 MGHDK and CDR2 SYGVNS come from the germline V gene. The length of the CDR3 is 15 residues. The germline V and J ends were trimmed by 1 base and 4 bases, with 11 bases remaining between them.

This clone came up a few times. The rearrangement joins TRBV4-3 to TRBJ1-1; weak D call: TRBD1 (5 bases). The germline V gene has CDR1 LGHNA and CDR2 YSLEER. There are 14 residues in the CDR3. V was pared by 0 bases and J by 4 bases, with 9 bases between. The CDR3 region has the DNA TGCGCCAGCAGCCAAGATGGGGGACTCACTGAAGCTTTCTTT. This gives the protein CASSQDGGLTEAFF.

This chain joins TRBV19 and TRBJ1-5; D might be TRBD1 (5 bases). Germline CDR1 LNHDA, CDR2 SQIVND (reference sequence). V was cut by 7 bases and J by 6 bases, with 16 bases left in between. The CDR3 covers 14 residues. The CDR3, as DNA: TGTGCCAGTACCCCAAGGGGCAGGGCTCAGCCCCAGCATTTT. Translated, it gives CASTPRGRAQPQHF.

This clone was seen only once. The chain is built from TRBV11-3 and TRBJ2-1; 9 bases map to TRBD1. After removal of 2 bases from V and 5 bases from J, the junction contained 7 bases not matched to a gene. The germline V gene has CDR1 SGHNT and CDR2 YENEEA. This CDR3 contains 16 residues. CDR3 loop: CASSLWGQGSDNEQFF. CDR3 DNA: TGTGCCAGCAGCTTATGGGGACAGGGCTCGGACAATGAGCAGTTCTTC.

This chain connects TRBV5-6 to TRBJ1-2; 8 bases line up with TRBD1. CDR3 size: 17 residues. V lost 0 bases and J lost 3; bases outside the gene matches: 10. CDR1 SGHDT and CDR2 YYEEEE come from the germline V gene. CDR3 in DNA: TGTGCCAGCAGCTTGGGACAGGGGACCCTAGGGGACTATGGCTACACCTTC. This encodes CASSLGQGTLGDYGYTF.

The rearrangement links TRBV5-1 to TRBJ2-1; the D gene is possibly TRBD2 (5 bases). The length of the CDR3 is 13 residues. Germline CDR1 and CDR2: SGHRS and YFSETQ. Trimming removed 4 bases from V and 9 bases from J, with 14 bases in between. CDR3 protein: CASSDQRRFEQFF. The CDR3, as DNA: TGCGCCAGCAGCGATCAAAGGAGGTTTGAGCAGTTCTTC. The full variable domain, with the rest looked up from reference TRBV5-1 and TRBJ2-1, is KAGVTQTPRYLIKTRGQQVTLSCSPISGHRSVSWYQQTPGQGLQFLFEYFSETQRNKGNFPGRFSGRQFSNSRSEMNVSTLELGDSALYLCASSDQRRFEQFFGPGTRLTVL.

This chain joins TRBV7-9 and TRBJ1-6, with D possibly matching TRBD1 (5 bases). The CDR3 length is 17 residues. Germline-derived CDR1 and CDR2 are SEHNR and FQNEAQ (reference sequence). The V and J ends lost 5 bases and 5 bases respectively, with 19 bases between them. The CDR3 nucleotides are TGTGCCAGCAGCATCGCCGGGACGGCGGGGAATAATTCACCCCTCCACTTT. This translates into CASSIAGTAGNNSPLHF.

V usage is TRBV27 and J usage is TRBJ1-4; D remains unclear. Trimming pared 6 bases from V and 2 bases from J, leaving 7 bases between. Germline CDR1 MNHEY, CDR2 SMNVEV (reference sequence). This CDR3 contains 13 residues. CDR3 in amino acids: CASSGRTNEKLFF. Here the CDR3 DNA reads TGTGCCAGCAGCGGGAGGACTAATGAAAAACTGTTTTTT. The whole variable domain, filled in from reference TRBV27 and TRBJ1-4, reads EAQVTQNPRYLITVTGKKLTVTCSQNMNHEYMSWYRQDPGLGLRQIYYSMNVEVTDKGDVPEGYKVSRKEKRNFPLILESPSPNQTSLYFCASSGRTNEKLFFGSGTQLSVL.

The V call is TRBV6-6, the J call TRBJ1-1, with 12 positions matching TRBD1. The germline CDR1 and CDR2 sequences are MNHNY and SVGAGI (reference sequence). This CDR3 is 15 amino acids long. Trimming removed 5 bases from V and 6 bases from J; junction bases left unmatched: 7. This CDR3 reads CASSAWDRGLPEAFF. The CDR3, as DNA: TGTGCCAGCAGTGCTTGGGACAGGGGGCTACCTGAAGCTTTCTTT.

The V call is TRBV7-2, the J call TRBJ2-7, with a tentative D call TRBD2 (6 bases). Germline assignment: CDR1 SGHTA and CDR2 FQGNSA. V lost 2 bases and J lost 7, with 15 bases in between. CDR3 size: 14 residues. The DNA of the CDR3 is TGTGCCAGCAGCTTATACTGGGGGGTGGGAGAGCAGTACTTC. The encoded protein is CASSLYWGVGEQYF. The whole variable domain, filled in from reference TRBV7-2 and TRBJ2-7, reads GAGVSQSPSNKVTEKGKDVELRCDPISGHTALYWYRQSLGQGLEFLIYFQGNSAPDKSGLPSDRFSAERTGGSVSTLTIQRTQQEDSAVYLCASSLYWGVGEQYFGPGTRLTVT.

The rearrangement links TRBV19 to TRBJ1-5, with 7 bases fitting TRBD1. J was trimmed by 5 bases and V by 5 bases; bases with no gene match: 9. In germline, CDR1 is LNHDA, CDR2 SQIVND (reference sequence). The CDR3 has 15 amino acids. The CDR3 sequence is CASSSGDRVYQPQHF. The CDR3 coding sequence is TGTGCCAGTAGTTCAGGAGACAGGGTGTATCAGCCCCAGCATTTT.

The J gene is TRBJ2-5, the V gene TRBV28; 10 bases line up with TRBD2. Germline CDR1 reads MDHEN; CDR2 reads SYDVKM. V dropped 5 bases and J dropped 5; count of bases not matched to a gene: 5. This CDR3 is 14 amino acids long. The CDR3 protein is CASSRLAGLETQYF. The CDR3 nucleotides read TGTGCCAGCAGTCGACTAGCGGGCCTTGAGACCCAGTACTTC.

This sequence joins TRBV5-1 and TRBJ2-7, with D perhaps matching TRBD1 (5 bases). The CDR3 totals 16 residues. With 3 bases removed from V and 0 bases from J, the gap between germline ends came to 16 bases. Germline values: CDR1 SGHRS, CDR2 YFSETQ. CDR3 protein: CASSYGFQGSSYEQYF. The DNA of the CDR3 is TGCGCCAGCAGCTATGGGTTTCAGGGATCCTCCTACGAGCAGTACTTC. The full variable domain, its missing parts supplied by reference TRBV5-1 and TRBJ2-7, is KAGVTQTPRYLIKTRGQQVTLSCSPISGHRSVSWYQQTPGQGLQFLFEYFSETQRNKGNFPGRFSGRQFSNSRSEMNVSTLELGDSALYLCASSYGFQGSSYEQYFGPGTRLTVT.

The chain joins TRBV7-2 to TRBJ2-3, with 8 nucleotides matching TRBD1. The CDR3 is 14 residues long. The germline V gene encodes CDR1 SGHTA and CDR2 FQGNSA. The V segment lost 1 base and the J segment 5 bases; nucleotides outside the gene matches: 2. The CDR3 nucleotides are TGTGCCAGCAGCTTAGACAGGGGGAAAGATACGCAGTATTTT. Translating gives CASSLDRGKDTQYF. Drawing the rest from reference TRBV7-2 and TRBJ2-3, the complete variable domain is GAGVSQSPSNKVTEKGKDVELRCDPISGHTALYWYRQSLGQGLEFLIYFQGNSAPDKSGLPSDRFSAERTGGSVSTLTIQRTQQEDSAVYLCASSLDRGKDTQYFGPGTRLTVL.

The rearrangement uses TRBV27 and TRBJ2-7, with D possibly matching TRBD2 (6 bases). The V and J ends lost 2 bases and 2 bases respectively, with 10 bases between them. Per germline, CDR1 MNHEY and CDR2 SMNVEV (reference sequence). CDR3 length: 14 amino acids. CDR3 in amino acids: CASSLRRVPYEQYF. The CDR3 bases are TGTGCCAGCAGTTTAAGGAGGGTGCCCTACGAGCAGTACTTC.

The V call is TRBV9, the J call TRBJ2-5, with 13 bases fitting TRBD2. Per the germline V gene, CDR1 is SGDLS and CDR2 is YYNGEE. This CDR3 has 17 amino acids. The J segment lost 6 bases and the V segment lost 0 bases, leaving 8 bases of the junction unmatched. The CDR3 sequence is CASSVAPGTSGVQTQYF. The CDR3 nucleotides read TGTGCCAGCAGCGTAGCTCCCGGGACTAGCGGGGTACAGACCCAGTACTTC.

The chain couples TRBV6-1 to TRBJ1-2; TRBD1 is a possible D gene (6 bases). Germline V gene data show CDR1 as MNHNS and CDR2 as SASEGT. The CDR3 length is 15 residues. V was shortened by 3 bases and J by 1 base, with 12 bases between the two germline ends. In DNA, the CDR3 is TGTGCCAGCAGTGATAGAGACAGGAATAACTATGGCTACACCTTC. Protein product: CASSDRDRNNYGYTF.

This chain joins TRBV5-1 and TRBJ2-6; D not resolved. The germline V and J ends were trimmed by 4 bases and 0 bases, with 2 bases remaining between them. This CDR3 contains 13 residues. Germline CDR1 SGHRS, CDR2 YFSETQ. CDR3 nucleotides: TGCGCCAGCAGCCACTCTGGGGCCAACGTCCTGACTTTC. Translated, it gives CASSHSGANVLTF. The full variable domain, completed using reference TRBV5-1 and TRBJ2-6, is KAGVTQTPRYLIKTRGQQVTLSCSPISGHRSVSWYQQTPGQGLQFLFEYFSETQRNKGNFPGRFSGRQFSNSRSEMNVSTLELGDSALYLCASSHSGANVLTFGAGSRLTVL.

The chain is built from TRBV5-1 and TRBJ1-1; 7 bases are a match to TRBD1. This CDR3 region has 16 residues. Germline CDR1 is SGHRS and CDR2 is YFSETQ. V was pared by 0 bases and J by 1 base, with 6 bases of the junction left unmatched. Here the CDR3 DNA reads TGCGCCAGCAGCTTGGTAGTGGCAGGGGGGAACACTGAAGCTTTCTTT. This codes for CASSLVVAGGNTEAFF. Full variable domain (remainder filled in from reference TRBV5-1 and TRBJ1-1): KAGVTQTPRYLIKTRGQQVTLSCSPISGHRSVSWYQQTPGQGLQFLFEYFSETQRNKGNFPGRFSGRQFSNSRSEMNVSTLELGDSALYLCASSLVVAGGNTEAFFGQGTRLTVV.